Shown below are 21 T cell receptor beta chains from a single sample sequenced in a study of regulatory T cells in long-lasting Graves disease. Time point here: persistent/refractory GD, antithyroid drugs over 5 years with positive TRAb. Scientists built the TCR library using RNA that was extracted from PBMCs. The authors built TCR beta libraries using iRepertoire HTBI primers and Arm-PCR of CDR3 regions. TCRdb processed the multiplex PCR reads anew with MiXCR; each CDR3 protein has one entry. The sample carries more than 300,000 distinct CDR3 sequences, around 20% recorded once. Sequenced material: peripheral blood mononuclear cells (PBMCs), taken when the disease was refractory, from a patient treated with antithyroid drugs. All receptors come from a female donor with Graves disease.

This clonotype was seen ten or more times. This chain joins TRBV28 and TRBJ1-5; D is uncertain. The CDR3 spans 14 residues. V was trimmed by 8 bases and J by 2 bases, leaving 13 bases between them. The germline V gene encodes CDR1 MDHEN and CDR2 SYDVKM. The CDR3: CASSLREGNQPQHF. As DNA, the CDR3 is TGTGCCAGCTCCCTCCGGGAGGGCAATCAGCCCCAGCATTTT.

The chain couples TRBV6-2 or TRBV6-3 to TRBJ1-3, with 7 bases fitting TRBD1. The germline V gene encodes CDR1 MNHEY and CDR2 SVGEGT. The junction had 4 bases not matched to a gene; V was cut back by 5 bases and J by 0 bases. This CDR3 is built from 15 residues. The CDR3 bases are TGTGCCAGCAGTGACAGGGCGCGCTCTGGAAACACCATATATTTT. It is translated as CASSDRARSGNTIYF.

The chain has TRBV7-9 and TRBJ1-2; TRBD1 agrees at 8 bases. J was trimmed by 5 bases and V by 4 bases; bases with no gene match: 6. The CDR3 has 14 residues. In germline, CDR1 is SEHNR, CDR2 FQNEAQ (reference sequence). CDR3 protein: CASSSLDRAYGYTF. The CDR3 region has the DNA TGTGCCAGCAGCTCACTGGACAGGGCTTATGGCTACACCTTC.

This clonotype was seen a few times. The chain uses TRBV9 and TRBJ1-5; 7 nucleotides line up with TRBD1. From germline, CDR1 is SGDLS and CDR2 YYNGEE. V shed 3 bases, J shed 3 bases, and the junction held 6 bases outside the gene matches. This CDR3 has 15 residues. CDR3 in DNA: TGTGCCAGCAGCGATACCGGGACAGTCAATCAGCCCCAGCATTTT. It encodes CASSDTGTVNQPQHF.

This clonotype was observed many times. The rearrangement joins TRBV6-1 to TRBJ1-1, with 7 bases that match TRBD1. Trimming at V came to 5 bases and at J to 2 bases, leaving 5 bases not matched to a gene. The CDR3 length is 14 residues. Germline lookup yields CDR1 MNHNS and CDR2 SASEGT. CDR3 DNA: TGTGCCAGCAGTCTCTACAGGGGAAACACTGAAGCTTTCTTT. It encodes CASSLYRGNTEAFF.

The sample holds many counts of this clonotype. The chain has TRBV12-3 or TRBV12-4 and TRBJ1-1; no reliable D call. The V gene lost 2 bases and the J gene lost 0 bases, with 7 bases spanning the gap. The CDR3 consists of 14 residues. CDR3: CASSLSPLNTEAFF. As DNA, the CDR3 is TGTGCCAGCAGTTTATCGCCTTTGAACACTGAAGCTTTCTTT.

At least ten counts were recorded for this clonotype. The chain uses TRBV19 and TRBJ2-7, with D maybe TRBD2 (6 bases). CDR3 size: 14 residues. The germline gives CDR1 LNHDA, CDR2 SQIVND (reference sequence). Trimming shortened V by 3 bases and J by 3 bases, and 12 bases separated the two germline ends. CDR3 residues: CASSISGGVYEQYF. The CDR3 DNA reads TGTGCCAGTAGTATTTCCGGAGGGGTCTACGAGCAGTACTTC.

Ten or more counts support this clonotype. The chain employs TRBV11-2 and TRBJ2-7; no reliable D call. Germline V gene sequence: CDR1 SGHAT, CDR2 FQNNGV. V shed 1 base and J shed 3 bases, with 10 bases lying between them. CDR3 length: 14 amino acids. The CDR3 protein is CASSLGTVVYEQYF. The CDR3 nucleotides are TGTGCCAGCAGCTTAGGGACCGTGGTCTACGAGCAGTACTTC.

The chain has TRBV30 and TRBJ2-5; the D is unclear. Germline V gene sequence: CDR1 GTSNPN, CDR2 SVGIG (reference sequence). This CDR3 has 11 amino acids. V dropped 3 bases and J dropped 0 bases, with 2 bases sitting between them. The CDR3 loop is CAWRDQETQYF. CDR3 sequence (DNA): TGTGCCTGGAGGGACCAAGAGACCCAGTACTTC.

This clonotype was seen repeatedly, ten times or more. This sequence joins TRBV10-1 and TRBJ2-5; maybe TRBD2 (5 bases). The V end was cut by 3 bases, the J end by 7 bases, with 12 bases between. The germline V gene encodes CDR1 WNHNN and CDR2 SYGVQD (reference sequence). This CDR3 contains 13 residues. This CDR3 is CASSESRRGTQYF. CDR3 nucleotides: TGCGCCAGCAGTGAATCCCGCCGGGGGACCCAGTACTTC.

This clonotype was recorded a few times. The chain employs TRBV7-9 and TRBJ1-1; D gene ambiguous. Germline V gives CDR1 SEHNR, CDR2 FQNEAQ (reference sequence). This CDR3 is 15 amino acids long. Trimming cost V 5 bases and J 0 bases, with 13 bases left between them. The DNA of the CDR3 is TGTGCCAGCAGCGCCGCGACGGGGTTGAACACTGAAGCTTTCTTT. Protein: CASSAATGLNTEAFF.

This clonotype was counted at least ten times. The chain couples TRBV27 to TRBJ1-1; D unresolved. Germline lookup yields CDR1 MNHEY and CDR2 SMNVEV (reference sequence). This CDR3 contains 16 residues. The V end was cut by 4 bases, the J end by 0 bases, with 15 bases between. Here the CDR3 reads CASSWRRASMNTEAFF. The DNA for the CDR3 is TGTGCCAGCAGTTGGCGGAGGGCCTCTATGAACACTGAAGCTTTCTTT.

The rearrangement uses TRBV20-1 and TRBJ2-5, with D maybe TRBD1 (6 bases). Looked up from germline, CDR1 is DFQATT and CDR2 is SNEGSKA (reference sequence). This CDR3 has 15 amino acids. V was pared by 6 bases and J by 2 bases, with 19 bases between. The CDR3 DNA sequence: TGCAGTGCCACTCCCCTGACAGGCCAACAAGAGACCCAGTACTTC. This translates into CSATPLTGQQETQYF.

This clonotype occurred many times. The chain recombines TRBV24-1 with TRBJ2-7; D is unresolved. The CDR3 loop spans 15 amino acids. The V end was cut by 2 bases, the J end by 2 bases, with 12 bases between. Germline values: CDR1 KGHDR, CDR2 SFDVKD. CDR3 in amino acids: CATSDSSRFPYEQYF. CDR3 bases: TGTGCCACCAGTGATTCTTCCAGGTTCCCCTACGAGCAGTACTTC.

The table lists this clonotype with many counts. The rearrangement uses TRBV7-8 and TRBJ1-2; possible D gene TRBD1, 5 bases. The germline V gene has CDR1 SGHVS and CDR2 FQNEAQ. Trimming shortened V by 1 base and J by 7 bases, and 16 bases separated the two germline ends. The CDR3 covers 15 residues. The CDR3 coding sequence is TGTGCCAGCAGCTTAGTACTGCAGGGACGCTCTGGCTACACCTTC. This codes for CASSLVLQGRSGYTF.

This clonotype was counted at least ten times. The V gene is TRBV27, the J gene TRBJ1-2, with 8 positions matching TRBD1. This CDR3 has 15 amino acids. The germline gives CDR1 MNHEY, CDR2 SMNVEV (reference sequence). J was trimmed by 1 base and V by 5 bases; bases with no gene match: 6. For the CDR3, the DNA is TGTGCCAGCAGTATCCAGGGGGCGGGTAACTATGGCTACACCTTC. The encoded protein is CASSIQGAGNYGYTF.

In its sample, this clonotype was seen a few times. The chain has TRBV6-1 and TRBJ1-1; TRBD1 matches at 9 bases. Unmatched junction bases numbered 7, after V lost 6 bases and J lost 5 bases. The CDR3 totals 14 residues. Germline V gene lookup returns CDR1 MNHNS and CDR2 SASEGT. DNA for the CDR3: TGTGCCAGCAGGACACAGGGGGCATATACTGAAGCTTTCTTT. Its protein product is CASRTQGAYTEAFF.

This clonotype appeared many times. V and J are TRBV25-1 and TRBJ1-6; TRBD1 might be the D (5 bases). Germline V CDR1 and CDR2: MGHDK, SYGVNS. CDR3 length equals 15 residues. V lost 1 base and J 9 bases, leaving 13 bases between the germline ends. CDR3 nucleotides: TGTGCCAGCAGTGAATTACGGCAGGGTGGTTCACCCCTCCACTTT. This encodes CASSELRQGGSPLHF.

The chain couples TRBV15 to TRBJ2-7, with TRBD1 identical over 7 bases. Per the germline V gene, CDR1 is LNHNV and CDR2 is YYDKDF (reference sequence). After removal of 2 bases from V and 1 base from J, the junction contained 5 bases not matched to a gene. The CDR3 is 15 residues long. CDR3 coding DNA: TGTGCCACCAGCAGACGACAGGGTATATCCTACGAGCAGTACTTC. Its translation is CATSRRQGISYEQYF.

This clonotype has a handful of counts. V is TRBV20-1 and J is TRBJ2-7; no clear D gene. Germline V gene lookup returns CDR1 DFQATT and CDR2 SNEGSKA (reference sequence). CDR3 length: 14 amino acids. Trimming stripped 0 bases from V and 1 base from J, with 10 bases between. The CDR3 region is CSARDLGRSYEQYF. The CDR3 nucleotides read TGCAGTGCTAGAGATTTGGGCAGATCCTACGAGCAGTACTTC.

A few counts support this clonotype. V usage is TRBV27 and J usage is TRBJ1-6, with D possibly matching TRBD1 (5 bases). This CDR3 has 17 residues. V was cut by 3 bases and J by 5 bases, with 17 bases left in between. Germline V lookup: CDR1 MNHEY, CDR2 SMNVEV (reference sequence). The CDR3 sequence: CASSFFAGTRHNSPLHF. The CDR3 DNA reads TGTGCCAGCAGTTTCTTCGCCGGGACCAGGCATAATTCACCCCTCCACTTT.